What follows describes a single T cell receptor (beta chain). TCR beta CDR3 region amplification was performed from RNA transcripts. The study used the HTBI primer set for a first-round RT-PCR of the TCR CDR3. TCRdb re-derived calls from the multiplex PCR reads in MiXCR, one entry per CDR3 protein. The sample includes hundreds of thousands of distinct CDR3 sequences, roughly 14% seen only once; the top ten take 13% to 15%. Germline lookup yields CDR1 MNHEY and CDR2 SVGEGT. The CDR3 extends over 13 amino acids. V gave up 6 bases and J gave up 2 bases, with 10 bases separating them. The data derive from a study of T cells in Graves' hyperthyroidism and ophthalmopathy.

The genes are TRBV6-2 or TRBV6-3 and TRBJ1-2; D not resolved. Material: blood. This receptor was taken from a woman aged 18-29 years with Graves' hyperthyroidism. Here the CDR3 reads CASRQTTNYGYTF. The CDR3 nucleotides are TGTGCCAGCAGGCAGACAACGAACTATGGCTACACCTTC.